This T cell receptor beta chain was sequenced during a study of monozygotic twins with inflammatory bowel disease. General study results and limits: The authors note that differing immunosuppressive treatments may have added variability to patient repertoires. Especially with disease activity, IBD patients shared fewer clonotypes with others than healthy twins did.

UMIs that included a 6-nucleotide sample barcode were added by template switching, which took place during cDNA synthesis. TCRdb reprocessed the 5' RACE reads and stores each CDR3 protein as one record, lacking DNA. Its listing shows some 190,000 distinct CDR3 sequences. The germline gives CDR1 DFQATT, CDR2 SNEGSKA (reference sequence). The CDR3 is 11 residues long. Of note for this clonotype: Its cognate antigen is unknown.

The sequenced sample consisted of blood. The sequence was obtained from a human donor with ulcerative colitis or Crohn's disease, or a healthy co-twin of an affected twin (not recorded which). The rearrangement joins TRBV20-1 to TRBJ2-2; the D call from TCRdb, TRBD2, cannot be confirmed without DNA. Here the CDR3 reads CRARAPGELFF.